One and the same sample provided the 30 T cell receptor beta chains below, sequenced in a study of T cells in localized non-small cell lung cancer. Assay used: immunoSEQ multiplex PCR; TCRdb lists only in-frame clones, some missing. The table records roughly 72,000 clones, approximately 80% of them present only once. The sequencing used peripheral blood, collected before any cancer treatment. Receptors were obtained from an older female donor with stage I lung adenocarcinoma.

This sequence joins TRBV7-8 and TRBJ1-3, with D maybe TRBD1 (5 bases). Germline V gene lookup returns CDR1 SGHVS and CDR2 FQNEAQ. Trimming removed 2 bases from V and 6 bases from J, with 11 bases in between. The CDR3 totals 14 residues. CDR3 sequence reads: CASSLISGANTIYF. The CDR3 DNA follows: TGTGCCAGCAGCTTAATATCTGGGGCAAACACCATATATTTT.

This clone was counted a single time. The V gene is TRBV29-1, the J gene TRBJ2-7; D is unclear. This CDR3 comprises 14 residues. Germline assignment: CDR1 SQVTM and CDR2 ANQGSEA. The ends were cut back, 0 bases at V and 1 base at J, with 10 bases in the middle. This chain's CDR3 is CSVEDSQESYEQYF. In DNA, the CDR3 is TGCAGCGTTGAAGATTCTCAGGAATCCTACGAGCAGTACTTC.

V is TRBV6-1 and J is TRBJ1-1, with D perhaps matching TRBD1 (5 bases). Trimming took off 7 bases at V and 5 bases at J, with 14 bases between the two ends. Germline CDR1 reads MNHNS; CDR2 reads SASEGT. The CDR3 covers 13 residues. The CDR3 loop reads CASTGLGGTEAFF. The CDR3 DNA reads TGTGCCAGCACTGGACTGGGGGGTACTGAAGCTTTCTTT.

The chain has TRBV6-6 and TRBJ1-5; D might be TRBD1 (6 bases). V shed 5 bases and J shed 2 bases, with 13 bases lying between them. The CDR3 spans 15 residues. Germline assignment: CDR1 MNHNY and CDR2 SVGAGI (reference sequence). The CDR3 is CASSQHRAGNQPQHF. In DNA form, the CDR3 reads TGTGCCAGCAGTCAGCACAGGGCGGGCAATCAGCCCCAGCATTTT.

V and J are TRBV7-2 and TRBJ2-1; D gene uncertain. Germline V gene lookup returns CDR1 SGHTA and CDR2 FQGNSA. With 3 bases removed from V and 4 bases from J, the gap between germline ends came to 7 bases. The length of the CDR3 is 13 residues. The DNA for the CDR3 is TGTGCCAGCAGCTTTCCGGGTTACAATGAGCAGTTCTTC. This sequence encodes CASSFPGYNEQFF.

This clone appeared once. The chain combines TRBV5-1 with TRBJ1-6, with a possible D match to TRBD1 (6 bases). CDR1 is SGHRS and CDR2 is YFSETQ in the germline V gene. V lost 6 bases, J lost 10 bases, and 14 bases lay in between. This CDR3 has 13 residues. CDR3 sequence: CASTHTTGSPLHF. The CDR3 DNA follows: TGCGCCAGCACCCATACCACAGGGTCACCCCTCCACTTT.

This chain joins TRBV5-6 and TRBJ2-3; 7 bases fit TRBD2. The CDR3 spans 17 residues. J lost 2 bases, V lost 2 bases, and 11 bases had no gene match. The germline V gene has CDR1 SGHDT and CDR2 YYEEEE. The CDR3 coding sequence is TGTGCCAGCAGCTTCGGCGGGAGAAGGTATTTCACAGATACGCAGTATTTT. It is translated as CASSFGGRRYFTDTQYF. Drawing the rest from reference TRBV5-6 and TRBJ2-3, the complete variable domain is DAGVTQSPTHLIKTRGQQVTLRCSPKSGHDTVSWYQQALGQGPQFIFQYYEEEERQRGNFPDRFSGHQFPNYSSELNVNALLLGDSALYLCASSFGGRRYFTDTQYFGPGTRLTVL.

V gene TRBV6-1 combines with J gene TRBJ1-5; weak D call: TRBD1 (5 bases). Germline V gene lookup returns CDR1 MNHNS and CDR2 SASEGT. CDR3 length: 15 residues. V lost 6 bases and J 2 bases, leaving 14 bases between the germline ends. The CDR3 here is CASSVTVGGNQPQHF. The CDR3 nucleotides are TGTGCCAGCAGCGTGACAGTCGGAGGCAATCAGCCCCAGCATTTT.

V gene TRBV27 combines with J gene TRBJ2-1; D could derive from TRBD1 or TRBD2 (5 bases each). The CDR3 contains 16 residues. CDR1 is MNHEY and CDR2 is SMNVEV in the germline V gene (reference sequence). Trimming removed 0 bases from V and 8 bases from J, with 17 bases in between. The CDR3 sequence is CASSLSFGTPIDEQFF. DNA of the CDR3: TGTGCCAGCAGTTTATCGTTCGGGACCCCTATCGATGAGCAGTTCTTC.

J is TRBJ1-2 and V is TRBV19; 8 bases map to TRBD1. The CDR3 has 12 amino acids. The junction had 6 bases not matched to a gene; V was cut back by 3 bases and J by 12 bases. Germline V lookup: CDR1 LNHDA, CDR2 SQIVND (reference sequence). The CDR3, as DNA: TGTGCCAGTAGTATGCGGACAGGGCCCAACACCTTC. It is translated as CASSMRTGPNTF.

This sequence joins TRBV13 and TRBJ2-2, with 9 bases aligning to TRBD2. Per germline, CDR1 PRHDT and CDR2 FYEKMQ (reference sequence). The CDR3 covers 16 residues. The V gene end was trimmed by 7 bases and the J gene end by 2 bases; junction bases not matched to a gene: 8. The CDR3 coding sequence is TGTGCCAGCATAAATAGCGGGAGCCCAAACACCGGGGAGCTGTTTTTT. It translates to CASINSGSPNTGELFF.

The chain uses TRBV6-1 and TRBJ2-1; the match to TRBD2 covers 15 bases. V shed 4 bases and J 7 bases; nucleotides not matched to a gene: 5. Looked up from germline, CDR1 is MNHNS and CDR2 is SASEGT. This CDR3 has 16 amino acids. The CDR3: CASSGQGLAGGNEQFF. In DNA form, the CDR3 reads TGTGCCAGCAGTGGGCAGGGACTAGCGGGAGGAAATGAGCAGTTCTTC.

The CDR3 nucleotides are TGTGCCAGCAGACGGGACATTAAGAACACTGAAGCTTTCTTT. Amino acids: CASRRDIKNTEAFF. This chain uses TRBV28 with TRBJ1-1; D perhaps matches TRBD1 (6 bases). The CDR3 sequence is 14 residues long. CDR1 and CDR2 from the germline V gene are MDHEN and SYDVKM. Trimming removed 6 bases from V and 1 base from J, with 12 bases in between.

The rearrangement joins TRBV6-6 to TRBJ1-5; TRBD1 might be the D (5 bases). With 7 bases removed from V and 2 bases from J, the gap between germline ends came to 12 bases. This CDR3 has 14 residues. The germline gives CDR1 MNHNY, CDR2 SVGAGI (reference sequence). The CDR3 DNA reads TGTGCCAGCACCCGGGGGTCCGGCAATCAGCCCCAGCATTTT. Residues: CASTRGSGNQPQHF.

V usage is TRBV5-6 and J usage is TRBJ2-2, with a weak D call TRBD1 (6 bases). The CDR3 contains 16 residues. Trimming took 3 bases from V and 0 from J, leaving 12 bases between them. Germline loops: CDR1 SGHDT, CDR2 YYEEEE. CDR3 coding DNA: TGTGCCAGCAGCTCCGGGGACACCGCGAACACCGGGGAGCTGTTTTTT. Translation: CASSSGDTANTGELFF.

This clone was seen more than once but under ten times. The J gene is TRBJ2-3, the V gene TRBV6-6, with 8 bases lining up with TRBD2. The CDR3 is 16 amino acids. The ends lost 5 bases at V and 0 bases at J; junction bases unmatched: 7. Germline V gene lookup returns CDR1 MNHNY and CDR2 SVGAGI (reference sequence). The DNA of the CDR3 is TGTGCCAGCAGTACCCAGCGGGAGCTGAGCACAGATACGCAGTATTTT. It is translated as CASSTQRELSTDTQYF.

In this sample, this clone turned up once. The chain is built from TRBV6-6 and TRBJ2-1; D remains ambiguous. The CDR3 sequence is 16 residues long. V lost 6 bases, J lost 4 bases, and 19 bases lay in between. The germline V gene encodes CDR1 MNHNY and CDR2 SVGAGI (reference sequence). The CDR3 DNA is TGTGCCAGCAGCTTCAATGACCGGATTACTTACAATGAGCAGTTCTTC. Translated: CASSFNDRITYNEQFF.

This clone appeared once. The chain recombines TRBV18 with TRBJ2-7; D perhaps matches TRBD1 (6 bases). Germline V gives CDR1 KGHSH, CDR2 LQKENI. Trimming left V 1 base short and J 4 bases short, with 14 bases between. The length of the CDR3 is 15 residues. The DNA for the CDR3 is TGTGCCAGCTCACCACAGCAAATGGACAGTTACGAGCAGTACTTC. Protein product: CASSPQQMDSYEQYF.

V gene TRBV7-7 combines with J gene TRBJ2-1; maybe TRBD1 (6 bases). Trimming removed 3 bases at V and 9 bases at J, with 18 bases between. This CDR3 is 15 amino acids long. Per the germline V gene, CDR1 is SSHAT and CDR2 is FNYEAQ (reference sequence). CDR3 nucleotide sequence: TGTGCCAGCAGCTTGGGGGCCCTGGGTGAATTTGAGCAGTTCTTC. This encodes CASSLGALGEFEQFF. Combining the CDR3 with reference TRBV7-7 and TRBJ2-1 gives the whole variable domain GAGVSQSPRYKVTKRGQDVTLRCDPISSHATLYWYQQALGQGPEFLTYFNYEAQPDKSGLPSDRFSAERPEGSISTLTIQRTEQRDSAMYRCASSLGALGEFEQFFGPGTRLTVL.

This sequence joins TRBV12-2 and TRBJ2-3; TRBD2, the table's D call, was not compared with the DNA. TRBV12-2 corresponds to a pseudogene. This CDR3 is 14 amino acids long. The CDR3: CASRLGGRRDTQYF. The CDR3, as DNA: TGTGCAAGTCGCTTAGGTGGGAGACGAGATACGCAGTATTTT.

The chain is built from TRBV6-5 and TRBJ1-5; D is unclear. The length of the CDR3 is 12 residues. Germline V lookup: CDR1 MNHEY, CDR2 SVGAGI. The V end was cut by 0 bases, the J end by 16 bases, with 13 bases between. The chain's CDR3 is CASSYSETTRHF. For the CDR3, the DNA is TGTGCCAGCAGTTACTCCGAGACGACACGACATTTT.

This chain links TRBV5-5 with TRBJ2-7; D uncertain. The CDR3 runs to 12 residues. Germline V lookup: CDR1 SGHKS, CDR2 YYEKEE (reference sequence). Trimming removed 4 bases from V and 2 bases from J, with 7 bases in between. The CDR3, as DNA: TGTGCCAGCAGCCGCAGGACCTACGAGCAGTACTTC. It encodes CASSRRTYEQYF.

V gene TRBV7-9 combines with J gene TRBJ1-2, with D hard to call. Germline V lookup: CDR1 SEHNR, CDR2 FQNEAQ (reference sequence). The CDR3 extends over 13 amino acids. The germline V and J ends were trimmed by 3 bases and 4 bases, with 9 bases remaining between them. CDR3 nucleotides: TGTGCCAGCAGCTTCGGGCCGAGCTATGGCTACACCTTC. The encoded protein is CASSFGPSYGYTF.

This chain uses TRBV7-9 with TRBJ1-2; possibly TRBD1 for D (5 bases). Between the trimmed V and J ends, which lost 7 bases and 9 bases, there was a span of 24 bases. This CDR3 spans 15 amino acids. The V gene's germline CDR1 is SEHNR and CDR2 FQNEAQ (reference sequence). CDR3 sequence reads: CASTKAGTWGGSYTF. The CDR3 nucleotides are TGTGCCAGCACGAAAGCGGGAACCTGGGGGGGGAGCTACACCTTC. Full variable domain (missing parts from reference TRBV7-9 and TRBJ1-2): DTGVSQNPRHKITKRGQNVTFRCDPISEHNRLYWYRQTLGQGPEFLTYFQNEAQLEKSRLLSDRFSAERPKGSFSTLEIQRTEQGDSAMYLCASTKAGTWGGSYTFGSGTRLTVV.

Details on this clone: In the same sample, other DNA sequences code for this CDR3. The V and J genes are TRBV28 and TRBJ2-1, with 11 bases identical to TRBD2. V trimming: 3 bases; J trimming: 0 bases; junction bases outside the gene matches: 1. The germline CDR1 and CDR2 sequences are MDHEN and SYDVKM. The CDR3 contains 16 residues. CDR3 in amino acids: CASSFTSGSSYNEQFF. In DNA, the CDR3 is TGTGCCAGCAGTTTCACTAGCGGGAGCTCCTACAATGAGCAGTTCTTC.

This chain connects TRBV9 to TRBJ1-3; D not certain. Trimming took 2 bases from V and 0 from J, leaving 6 bases between them. The CDR3 spans 14 residues. Germline V gene sequence: CDR1 SGDLS, CDR2 YYNGEE. Here the CDR3 DNA reads TGTGCCAGCAGCGTTACAGACTCTGGAAACACCATATATTTT. This translates into CASSVTDSGNTIYF.

The rearrangement links TRBV11-3 to TRBJ1-2, with TRBD1 matching 8 bases. The CDR3 contains 13 residues. CDR1 is SGHNT, CDR2 YENEEA, per germline. Trimming at V came to 4 bases and at J to 4 bases, leaving 2 bases not matched to a gene. The DNA of the CDR3 is TGTGCCAGCAGCTCTGGACAGGGCTATGGCTACACCTTC. It is translated as CASSSGQGYGYTF.

There are a few counts of this clone. The V gene is TRBV29-1, the J gene TRBJ1-2; D not certain. Germline lookup yields CDR1 SQVTM and CDR2 ANQGSEA. CDR3 length: 9 residues. V dropped 7 bases and J dropped 7 bases, with 7 bases sitting between them. This CDR3 is CSESPGYTF. Written as DNA, the CDR3 is TGCAGCGAATCCCCTGGCTACACCTTC.

This chain uses TRBV5-6 with TRBJ1-2, with D possibly matching TRBD1 (6 bases). With 0 bases removed from V and 2 bases from J, the gap between germline ends came to 11 bases. The CDR3 is made up of 15 amino acids. Germline V gene lookup returns CDR1 SGHDT and CDR2 YYEEEE. CDR3 sequence reads: CASSLGLGQNYGYTF. The CDR3, as DNA: TGTGCCAGCAGCTTGGGCTTAGGACAGAACTATGGCTACACCTTC.

The chain joins TRBV11-2 to TRBJ1-2; 7 bases are a match to TRBD1. There are 15 residues in the CDR3. The J segment lost 0 bases and the V segment lost 5 bases, leaving 6 bases of the junction unmatched. Germline-derived CDR1 and CDR2 are SGHAT and FQNNGV. The CDR3 region has the DNA TGTGCCAGCAGCCCCGGGGACAGTACTAACTATGGCTACACCTTC. It specifies CASSPGDSTNYGYTF. Supplemented by reference TRBV11-2 and TRBJ1-2, the full variable domain reads EAGVAQSPRYKIIEKRQSVAFWCNPISGHATLYWYQQILGQGPKLLIQFQNNGVVDDSQLPKDRFSAERLKGVDSTLKIQPAKLEDSAVYLCASSPGDSTNYGYTFGSGTRLTVV.